This T cell receptor (beta chain) was recorded in a study of blood T cell repertoires in COVID-19. Study information: The United States, Italy and Spain supplied acute and convalescent COVID-19 samples.

The table came from immunoSEQ multiplex PCR; TCRdb's copy has only in-frame clones and leaves some out. The sample shows 200,000 to 300,000 clones, just under 85% of them seen only once. In germline, CDR1 is SNHLY, CDR2 FYNNEI. Trimming at V came to 4 bases and at J to 6 bases, leaving 12 bases not matched to a gene. This CDR3 comprises 16 residues. This TCR came from an elderly man with acute or convalescent COVID-19. The chain recombines TRBV2 with TRBJ2-7; 10 positions match TRBD1. Material for sequencing was peripheral blood. The CDR3 DNA reads TGTGCCAGCAGTGTCCACCGGGGACAGGGGAAGGGCGAGCAGTACTTC. As protein: CASSVHRGQGKGEQYF. The complete variable domain, with remaining parts taken from reference TRBV2 and TRBJ2-7, reads EPEVTQTPSHQVTQMGQEVILRCVPISNHLYFYWYRQILGQKVEFLVSFYNNEISEKSEIFDDQFSVERPDGSNFTLKIRSTKLEDSAMYFCASSVHRGQGKGEQYFGPGTRLTVT.